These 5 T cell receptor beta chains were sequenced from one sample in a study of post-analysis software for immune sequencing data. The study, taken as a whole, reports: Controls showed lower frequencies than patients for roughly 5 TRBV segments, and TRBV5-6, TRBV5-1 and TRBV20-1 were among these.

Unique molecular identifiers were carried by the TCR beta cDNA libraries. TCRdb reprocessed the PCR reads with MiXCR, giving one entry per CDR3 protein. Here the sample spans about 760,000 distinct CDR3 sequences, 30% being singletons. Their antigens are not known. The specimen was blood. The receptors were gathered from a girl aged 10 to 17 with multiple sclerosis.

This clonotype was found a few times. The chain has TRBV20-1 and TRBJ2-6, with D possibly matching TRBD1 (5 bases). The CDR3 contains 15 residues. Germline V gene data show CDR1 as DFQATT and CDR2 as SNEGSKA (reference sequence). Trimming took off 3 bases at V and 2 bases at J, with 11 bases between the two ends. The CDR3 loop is CSASGRVTGANVLTF. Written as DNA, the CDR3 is TGCAGTGCTAGCGGCAGGGTGACTGGGGCCAACGTCCTGACTTTC.

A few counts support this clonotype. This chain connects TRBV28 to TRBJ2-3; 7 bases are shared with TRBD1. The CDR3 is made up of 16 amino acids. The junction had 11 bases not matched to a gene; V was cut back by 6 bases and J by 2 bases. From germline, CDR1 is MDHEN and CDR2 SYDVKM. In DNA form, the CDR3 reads TGTGCCAGCAGCTCTGACAGGGTTGGGTTCACAGATACGCAGTATTTT. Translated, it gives CASSSDRVGFTDTQYF.

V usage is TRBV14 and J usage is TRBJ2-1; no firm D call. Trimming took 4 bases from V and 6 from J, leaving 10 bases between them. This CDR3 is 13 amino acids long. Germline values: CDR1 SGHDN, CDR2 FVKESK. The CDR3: CASSLDFANEQFF. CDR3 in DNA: TGTGCCAGCAGCCTTGACTTCGCCAATGAGCAGTTCTTC.

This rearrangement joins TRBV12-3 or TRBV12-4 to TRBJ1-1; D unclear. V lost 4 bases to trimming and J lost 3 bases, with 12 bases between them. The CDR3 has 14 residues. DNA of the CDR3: TGTGCCAGCAGTTCAGGTGCTTTCGACACTGAAGCTTTCTTT. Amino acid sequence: CASSSGAFDTEAFF.

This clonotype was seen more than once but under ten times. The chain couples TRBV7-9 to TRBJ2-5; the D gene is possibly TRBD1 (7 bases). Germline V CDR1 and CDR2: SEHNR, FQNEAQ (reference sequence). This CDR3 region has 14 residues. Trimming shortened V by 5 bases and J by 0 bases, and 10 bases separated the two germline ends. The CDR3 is CASSTGDYQETQYF. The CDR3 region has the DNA TGTGCCAGCAGCACAGGGGACTACCAAGAGACCCAGTACTTC.